This paragraph reports one T cell receptor beta chain. Which antigen it targets is not known. The junction does not match germline at one end; this may be a read error. Donors were 35 to 40 systemically healthy Caucasian individuals from Russia aged roughly 6 to 95 years. Each donor gave ten milliliters of peripheral blood, drawn into EDTA-treated Vacutainer tubes. Ficoll-Paque density-gradient centrifugation was used to isolate PBMCs, with at least 6 million obtained per sample. Trizol reagent was used to extract total RNA from PBMCs, with at least 6 micrograms per sample. For every donor, flow cytometry on a PBMC aliquot measured the percentage of naive CD45RAhigh/CD27high T cells. This entry comes from a study of blood T cells in healthy people across ages (dated by TCRdb to 2015 to 2017). Background on the whole study: In model experiments, template switching captured roughly one uniquely barcoded TCR beta cDNA molecule for every two T cells. Age-related changes in TCR beta repertoire diversity were measured in the study by deep sequencing normalized with unique cDNA molecular identifiers. Four age groups were formed from the donors: young (average approximately 15 years), middle-aged (less than 40), aged (around 68) and long-lived (less than 85). To avoid experimental bias, donors of different ages were distributed randomly across sequencing lanes. For two donors (one aged 18 to 29 and one aged 80 or older), the study analyzed two additional independent replicas of 1 million unique cDNA reads from the same blood draw. Beyond this particular receptor, the publication reports: Compared with the aged group, more naive CD4+ T cells, fewer expanded clones and increased TCR diversity were shown by the long-lived group, suggesting age selection. Bulk unsorted PBMC profiling prevented conclusive comparison of naive and antigen-experienced compartments. A strong correlation was found between observed TCR beta diversity and the percentage of naive T cells measured by flow cytometry. The CMV infection status of donors was not known, potentially confounding age-related changes in expanded clonotypes. Observed TCR beta diversity per million T cells fell roughly linearly with age, and a significant reduction was already apparent by age roughly 40. Estimates of total diversity from one million sequenced T cells were regarded as lower bounds and underestimates.

Library preparation was by 5' RACE. The sequencer listed for this sample is Illumina HiSeq 2500. A second PCR of roughly 6 to 11 cycles was run with a J-beta primer mix and a sample-barcoded 5' primer. Each TCR beta cDNA molecule received a unique molecular identifier from a template-switch 5' adaptor carrying 12 random nucleotides. Each sample yielded at least 2.5 million CDR3-containing paired-end reads. First-strand cDNA was synthesized from all RNA with the Mint cDNA synthesis kit, primed by a TRBC-specific oligonucleotide. Following uracil-DNA glycosylase treatment, a first 18-cycle PCR with universal primers M1SS and BC2_uni_R was performed on all cDNA. From the authors' description of their analysis: Normalization of each sample was performed by random selection of 1 million high-quality reads, each carrying a distinct molecular identifier. Reads with shared molecular identifiers were discarded instead of being binned into consensus sequences. CDR3 identification, clonotype clustering and error correction used MiTCR with a Q25 quality threshold and the strictest error-elimination algorithm. A nonparametric unseen species model with Euler transformation was used to estimate lower-bound total TCR beta diversity. The raw public data were reprocessed by TCRdb itself: fastp quality trimming at Q25, MiXCR clonotype calling, in-frame beta chains only. Rows are combined by CDR3 protein, so each entry shows the most common genes and DNA. These V and J calls derive from TCRdb rather than the authors' analysis. The sample includes about 1,400,000 distinct CDR3 sequences, with around 39% observed a single time. The ten most abundant clones make up under 8% of the sample.

The CDR3 measures 14 amino acids from cysteine to phenylalanine. The entry retains the CDR3 DNA only, 42 bases that are in frame from base 1. Looking up the germline V gene yields CDR1 SGHAT and CDR2 FQNNGV. The chain is made from TRBV11-2 and TRBJ1-2; TRBD1 matches 7 bases in the middle. The TCR was taken from a woman under 30 in good health. The sequenced sample was blood. The bases are TGTGCCAGCGCGTTGACAGGGAGTGGGTATGGCTGCACCTTC. It encodes CASALTGSGYGCTF.